This is a list of T cell receptor beta chains from one sample in a study of Ad26.COV2.S vaccination and SARS-CoV-2 variants. Method: immunoSEQ multiplex PCR; TCRdb's copy keeps in-frame clones and lacks some. The sample lists 300,000 to 350,000 clones, over 80% occurring once. This sample comprised peripheral blood, obtained in a trial of Ad26.COV2.S vaccine versus placebo. These receptors were obtained from a person between 18 and 65 years old who received the Ad26.COV2.S COVID-19 vaccine or a placebo. The CDR3 runs from the conserved cysteine through the conserved F or W. A D gene is named only where the DNA matches it firmly. Expanded clones get a size class; other rows say once, few or many, or leave the size out.

D: .
V: TRBV18
J: TRBJ1-1
size: .
CDR3: CASSPTGNTEAFF
DNA: TGTGCCAGCTCGCCAACAGGGAACACTGAAGCTTTCTTT

D: .
V: TRBV27
J: TRBJ1-2
size: .
CDR3: CASRETANYGYTF
DNA: TGTGCCAGCAGGGAGACAGCTAACTATGGCTACACCTTC

D: .
V: TRBV30
J: TRBJ1-1
size: .
CDR3: CAWSVRRTLNTEAFF
DNA: TGTGCCTGGAGTGTACGTCGAACACTGAACACTGAAGCTTTCTTT

D: .
V: TRBV2
J: TRBJ2-1
size: .
CDR3: CASKVSIEQFF
DNA: TGTGCCAGCAAGGTCAGCATTGAGCAGTTCTTC

D: .
V: TRBV15
J: TRBJ1-6
size: .
CDR3: CATSRVGGNSPLHF
DNA: TGTGCCACCAGCAGAGTTGGCGGTAATTCACCCCTCCACTTT

D: .
V: TRBV5-1
J: TRBJ2-7
size: .
CDR3: CASSHDSAYEQYF
DNA: TGCGCCAGCAGTCACGACAGTGCCTACGAGCAGTACTTC

D: TRBD2
V: TRBV2
J: TRBJ2-7
size: .
CDR3: CASSRTSGEQYF
DNA: TGTGCCAGCAGTAGGACTAGCGGCGAGCAGTACTTC

D: .
V: TRBV9
J: TRBJ2-3
size: .
CDR3: CASSAQPSGGRGDTQYF
DNA: TGTGCCAGCAGCGCCCAGCCCTCCGGGGGGCGGGGAGATACGCAGTATTTT

D: TRBD2
V: TRBV2
J: TRBJ2-3
size: few
CDR3: CASSEAHISGNTDTQYF
DNA: TGTGCCAGCAGTGAAGCGCACATTAGCGGGAACACAGATACGCAGTATTTT

D: .
V: TRBV12-3/TRBV12-4
J: TRBJ1-5
size: many
CDR3: CASRKRTNQPQHF
DNA: TGTGCCAGCAGGAAAAGAACCAATCAGCCCCAGCATTTT

D: TRBD1
V: TRBV19
J: TRBJ2-5
size: .
CDR3: CASHGQGASEETQYF
DNA: TGTGCCAGCCACGGACAGGGGGCGTCTGAAGAGACCCAGTACTTC

D: TRBD1
V: TRBV14
J: TRBJ1-2
size: few
CDR3: CASSQDYRGRYTF
DNA: TGTGCCAGCAGCCAAGATTACAGGGGACGCTACACCTTC

D: .
V: TRBV5-1
J: TRBJ1-1
size: .
CDR3: CASSLIGVGAEAFF
DNA: TGCGCCAGCAGCTTAATCGGTGTCGGCGCTGAAGCTTTCTTT

D: .
V: TRBV5-4
J: TRBJ1-1
size: .
CDR3: CASSLWGSASAEAFF
DNA: TGTGCCAGCAGCTTGTGGGGGAGTGCGAGCGCTGAAGCTTTCTTT

D: TRBD1
V: TRBV4-1
J: TRBJ1-5
size: once
CDR3: CASSRQGLVNQPQHF
DNA: TGCGCCAGCAGCCGACAGGGCTTAGTTAATCAGCCCCAGCATTTT

D: .
V: TRBV5-1
J: TRBJ2-2
size: .
CDR3: CASSEQRSGELFF
DNA: TGCGCCAGCAGCGAACAGAGGTCCGGGGAGCTGTTTTTT

D: .
V: TRBV5-6
J: TRBJ2-2
size: .
CDR3: CASSLQTEGNTGELFF
DNA: TGTGCCAGCAGCTTACAGACAGAGGGGAACACCGGGGAGCTGTTTTTT

D: .
V: TRBV19
J: TRBJ1-2
size: .
CDR3: CASSAVRTSQDYGYTF
DNA: TGTGCCAGTAGTGCCGTACGGACAAGTCAAGACTATGGCTACACCTTC

D: .
V: TRBV5-1
J: TRBJ1-4
size: .
CDR3: CASSSAGYPIKLFF
DNA: TGCGCCAGCAGCTCGGCGGGGTATCCGATAAAACTGTTTTTT

D: .
V: TRBV7-2
J: TRBJ2-7
size: .
CDR3: CASSPNRISYEQYF
DNA: TGTGCCAGCAGCCCAAACAGAATCTCCTACGAGCAGTACTTC

D: TRBD2
V: TRBV9
J: TRBJ2-1
size: .
CDR3: CASSVLAGTSGAGEQFF
DNA: TGTGCCAGCAGCGTACTCGCCGGGACTAGCGGGGCCGGTGAGCAGTTCTTC

D: .
V: TRBV4-1
J: TRBJ1-3
size: .
CDR3: CASSQSFGNTIYF
DNA: TGCGCCAGCAGCCAGAGCTTTGGAAACACCATATATTTT

D: TRBD1
V: TRBV28
J: TRBJ2-3
size: .
CDR3: CASSPQGAPRPDTQYF
DNA: TGTGCCAGCAGCCCCCAGGGGGCGCCCCGTCCAGATACGCAGTATTTT

D: .
V: TRBV28
J: TRBJ2-5
size: once
CDR3: CASGGSTASQETQYF
DNA: TGTGCCAGCGGCGGTAGTACAGCCTCCCAAGAGACCCAGTACTTC

D: .
V: TRBV7-9
J: TRBJ2-1
size: .
CDR3: CASSGQDSSYNEQFF
DNA: TGTGCCAGCAGCGGTCAGGACAGCTCCTACAATGAGCAGTTCTTC

D: .
V: TRBV6-4
J: TRBJ2-5
size: .
CDR3: CASSDRGGETQYF
DNA: TGTGCCAGCAGTGACAGGGGAGGAGAGACCCAGTACTTC

D: TRBD2
V: TRBV20-1
J: TRBJ2-1
size: .
CDR3: CSAGLAHEQFF
DNA: TGCAGTGCTGGACTAGCTCATGAGCAGTTCTTC

D: .
V: TRBV2
J: TRBJ1-6
size: .
CDR3: CASSVQGRSPLHF
DNA: TGTGCCAGCAGTGTCCAGGGTCGGTCACCCCTCCACTTT

D: .
V: TRBV28
J: TRBJ1-6
size: .
CDR3: CASSFRRQLSPLHF
DNA: TGTGCCAGCAGTTTCCGGAGACAACTATCACCCCTCCACTTT

D: .
V: TRBV29-1
J: TRBJ1-1
size: .
CDR3: CSVALTPNTEAFF
DNA: TGCAGCGTGGCACTAACCCCGAACACTGAAGCTTTCTTT

D: .
V: TRBV29-1
J: TRBJ2-7
size: .
CDR3: CSVPLSSGVYEQYF
DNA: TGCAGCGTTCCCTTGAGTTCCGGGGTGTACGAGCAGTACTTC

D: .
V: TRBV6-2/TRBV6-3
J: TRBJ1-5
size: .
CDR3: CASSYSTGRNQPQHF
DNA: TGTGCCAGCAGTTACTCGACAGGTCGCAATCAGCCCCAGCATTTT

D: .
V: TRBV5-4
J: TRBJ2-7
size: once
CDR3: CASSGFDGQREQYF
DNA: TGTGCCAGCAGCGGATTCGACGGACAACGAGAGCAGTACTTC

D: TRBD1
V: TRBV4-1
J: TRBJ1-4
size: once
CDR3: CASSPLGGTGAANEKLFF
DNA: TGCGCCAGCAGCCCTCTGGGGGGGACAGGAGCAGCTAATGAAAAACTGTTTTTT

D: .
V: TRBV21-1
J: TRBJ1-5
size: .
CDR3: CASSKARPMVNQPQHF
DNA: TGTGCCAGCAGCAAAGCTCGCCCCATGGTCAATCAGCCCCAGCATTTT

D: .
V: TRBV5-4
J: TRBJ2-5
size: .
CDR3: CASSLDFVGRRETQYF
DNA: TGTGCCAGCAGCTTGGATTTCGTAGGCCGTCGGGAGACCCAGTACTTC

D: .
V: TRBV5-1
J: TRBJ1-5
size: .
CDR3: CASSATGNSNQPQHF
DNA: TGCGCCAGCAGCGCGACAGGAAATAGCAATCAGCCCCAGCATTTT

D: .
V: TRBV19
J: TRBJ1-2
size: .
CDR3: CASRSGGTGGYTF
DNA: TGTGCCAGCCGTAGCGGCGGGACGGGAGGCTACACCTTC

D: TRBD1
V: TRBV29-1
J: TRBJ2-3
size: once
CDR3: CSVSGTGLDTQYF
DNA: TGCAGCGTTTCCGGGACAGGGCTTGATACGCAGTATTTT

D: .
V: TRBV27
J: TRBJ1-1
size: .
CDR3: CASSLRSLLNTEAFF
DNA: TGTGCCAGCAGTTTACGTTCCCTTCTGAACACTGAAGCTTTCTTT

D: .
V: TRBV3-1/TRBV3-2
J: TRBJ1-4
size: .
CDR3: CASSHLGDEKLFF
DNA: TGTGCCAGCAGCCATCTCGGGGATGAAAAACTGTTTTTT

D: .
V: TRBV4-1
J: TRBJ2-2
size: .
CDR3: CASSKTSGSGTGELFF
DNA: TGCGCCAGCAGCAAAACCTCAGGGTCGGGCACCGGGGAGCTGTTTTTT

D: TRBD2
V: TRBV5-6
J: TRBJ2-1
size: .
CDR3: CASRFVPAGGQLDEQFF
DNA: TGTGCCAGCCGGTTCGTCCCAGCGGGGGGCCAGTTGGATGAGCAGTTCTTC

D: .
V: TRBV4-2
J: TRBJ1-5
size: .
CDR3: CASSQVGGNQPQHF
DNA: TGTGCCAGCAGCCAAGTCGGGGGCAATCAGCCCCAGCATTTT

D: TRBD1
V: TRBV5-1
J: TRBJ2-7
size: .
CDR3: CASSLVGTGFHEQYF
DNA: TGCGCCAGCAGCTTGGTCGGGACAGGGTTCCACGAGCAGTACTTC

D: TRBD1
V: TRBV24-1
J: TRBJ2-3
size: .
CDR3: CATSDRTGTGGTDTQYF
DNA: TGTGCCACCAGTGATCGTACCGGGACAGGGGGCACAGATACGCAGTATTTT

D: .
V: TRBV5-1
J: TRBJ2-7
size: .
CDR3: CASSPESGLAVSEQYF
DNA: TGCGCCAGCAGCCCCGAGTCGGGACTCGCCGTGAGTGAGCAGTACTTC

D: TRBD1
V: TRBV5-1
J: TRBJ1-1
size: .
CDR3: CASSPGRQGGTEAFF
DNA: TGCGCCAGCAGCCCCGGACGACAGGGAGGCACTGAAGCTTTCTTT

D: TRBD2
V: TRBV19
J: TRBJ2-5
size: .
CDR3: CASSFHTAGGNGETQYF
DNA: TGTGCCAGTAGTTTCCATACCGCGGGAGGCAATGGGGAGACCCAGTACTTC

D: .
V: TRBV7-3
J: TRBJ1-1
size: few
CDR3: CASSPTGAEMNTEAFF
DNA: TGTGCCAGCAGCCCAACGGGGGCGGAGATGAACACTGAAGCTTTCTTT

D: .
V: TRBV18
J: TRBJ2-3
size: .
CDR3: CASSPGLGGDTQYF
DNA: TGTGCCAGCTCACCGGGCCTGGGTGGGGATACGCAGTATTTT

D: .
V: TRBV12-3/TRBV12-4
J: TRBJ2-5
size: .
CDR3: CASSGPPKETQYF
DNA: TGTGCCAGCAGCGGACCTCCCAAAGAGACCCAGTACTTC

D: .
V: TRBV29-1
J: TRBJ1-1
size: once
CDR3: CSVGAGVNTEAFF
DNA: TGCAGCGTGGGGGCGGGGGTGAACACTGAAGCTTTCTTT

D: .
V: TRBV2
J: TRBJ1-5
size: .
CDR3: CASRSTAGGAGQPQHF
DNA: TGTGCCAGCAGGTCGACCGCGGGGGGCGCAGGACAGCCCCAGCATTTT

D: .
V: TRBV19
J: TRBJ1-5
size: many
CDR3: CASSIVPNQPQHF
DNA: TGTGCCAGTAGTATAGTCCCCAATCAGCCCCAGCATTTT

D: .
V: TRBV6-1
J: TRBJ2-3
size: .
CDR3: CASSERGFADTQYF
DNA: TGTGCCAGCAGTGAAAGGGGATTCGCAGATACGCAGTATTTT

D: .
V: TRBV6-6
J: TRBJ1-4
size: .
CDR3: CASSYWGPASYEKLFF
DNA: TGTGCCAGCAGTTACTGGGGGCCGGCCAGCTATGAAAAACTGTTTTTT